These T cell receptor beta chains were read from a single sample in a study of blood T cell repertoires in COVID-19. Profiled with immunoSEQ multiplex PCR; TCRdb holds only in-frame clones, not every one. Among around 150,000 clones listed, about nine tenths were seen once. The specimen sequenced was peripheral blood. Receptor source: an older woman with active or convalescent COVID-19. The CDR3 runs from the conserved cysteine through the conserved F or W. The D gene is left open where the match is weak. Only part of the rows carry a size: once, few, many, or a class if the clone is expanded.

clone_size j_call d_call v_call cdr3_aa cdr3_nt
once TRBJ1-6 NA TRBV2 CASSPTRNDYSPLHF TGTGCCAGCAGCCCTACCCGAAACGATTATTCACCCCTCCACTTT
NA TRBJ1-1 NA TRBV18 CASSPKGVDTEAFF TGTGCCAGCTCACCAAAAGGGGTGGACACTGAAGCTTTCTTT
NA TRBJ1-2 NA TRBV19 CASTSGTNSNYGYTF TGTGCCAGTACCTCCGGGACAAACTCTAACTATGGCTACACCTTC
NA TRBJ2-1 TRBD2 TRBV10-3 CAISNSGGRYNEQFF TGTGCCATCAGTAATAGCGGGGGGAGGTACAATGAGCAGTTCTTC
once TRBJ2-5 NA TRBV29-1 CSVGPGHPSQETQYF TGCAGCGTTGGACCGGGACACCCCAGCCAAGAGACCCAGTACTTC
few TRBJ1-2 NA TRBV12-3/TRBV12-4 CASSLLDYGYTF TGTGCCAGCAGTTTACTAGACTATGGCTACACCTTC
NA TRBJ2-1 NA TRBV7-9 CASSLEGVAGDEQFF TGTGCCAGCAGCTTAGAGGGGGTGGCGGGCGATGAGCAGTTCTTC
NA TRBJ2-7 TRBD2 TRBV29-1 CSVTGLAGTYEQYF TGCAGCGTTACGGGACTAGCGGGGACCTACGAGCAGTACTTC
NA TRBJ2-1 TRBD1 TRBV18 CASSPGTGGRNEQFF TGTGCCAGCTCACCCGGGACAGGGGGCCGCAATGAGCAGTTCTTC
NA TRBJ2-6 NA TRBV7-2 CASSSGLGLGSGANVLTF TGTGCCAGCAGCTCCGGCCTGGGGCTTGGGTCTGGGGCCAACGTCCTGACTTTC
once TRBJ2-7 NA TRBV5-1 CASKLDSYEQYF TGCGCCAGCAAATTGGACAGTTACGAGCAGTACTTC
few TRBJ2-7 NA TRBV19 CASSIFSGGSYEQYF TGTGCCAGTAGTATTTTTTCCGGTGGTTCCTACGAGCAGTACTTC
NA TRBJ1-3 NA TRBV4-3 CASSQAAGHGNTIYF TGCGCCAGCAGCCAAGCTGCAGGCCACGGAAACACCATATATTTT
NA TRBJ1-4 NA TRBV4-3 CASSQDRARANEKLFF TGCGCCAGCAGCCAAGATCGGGCGAGGGCTAATGAAAAACTGTTTTTT
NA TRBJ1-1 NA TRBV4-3 CASRPSTTRVENTEAFF TGCGCCAGCCGACCCAGTACAACCAGGGTAGAAAACACTGAAGCTTTCTTT
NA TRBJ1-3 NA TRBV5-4 CASSSTDTRGSGNTIYF TGTGCCAGCAGCTCCACTGATACAAGAGGCTCTGGAAACACCATATATTTT
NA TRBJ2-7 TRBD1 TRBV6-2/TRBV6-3 CASSHGQEEYF TGTGCCAGCAGTCACGGACAGGAGGAGTACTTC
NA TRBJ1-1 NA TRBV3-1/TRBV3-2 CASSPTPGNLAEAFF TGTGCCAGCAGCCCGACCCCAGGGAATCTCGCTGAAGCTTTCTTT
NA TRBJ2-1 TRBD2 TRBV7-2 CASSWTSGGNEQFF TGTGCCAGCAGCTGGACTAGCGGGGGGAATGAGCAGTTCTTC
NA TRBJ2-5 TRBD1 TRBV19 CASSPPRTGTGSSETQYF TGTGCCAGTAGCCCACCGAGAACCGGGACAGGGTCTTCGGAGACCCAGTACTTC
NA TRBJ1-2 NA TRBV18 CASSPRQSKGYTF TGTGCCAGCTCACCACGGCAGTCCAAAGGCTACACCTTC
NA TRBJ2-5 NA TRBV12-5 CASGFGEETQYF TGTGCTAGTGGTTTTGGGGAGGAGACCCAGTACTTC
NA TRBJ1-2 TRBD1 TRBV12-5 CASGLVKGQGRYGYTF TGTGCTAGTGGTTTGGTAAAAGGACAGGGCCGATATGGCTACACCTTC
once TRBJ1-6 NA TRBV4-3 CASSQGEYSGYDNSPLHF TGCGCCAGCAGCCAAGGGGAGTACAGCGGCTACGACAATTCACCCCTCCACTTT
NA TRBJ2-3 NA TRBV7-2 CASKEGATDTQYF TGTGCCAGCAAAGAAGGGGCCACAGATACGCAGTATTTT
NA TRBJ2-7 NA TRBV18 CASSPGAQDEQYF TGTGCCAGCTCACCAGGGGCGCAGGACGAGCAGTACTTC
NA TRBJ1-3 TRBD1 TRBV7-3 CASSTGEGNTIYF TGTGCCAGCTCGACAGGGGAGGGAAACACCATATATTTT
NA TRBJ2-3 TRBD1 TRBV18 CASSPRSGQGTDTQYF TGTGCCAGCTCACCAAGGAGCGGACAGGGCACAGATACGCAGTATTTT
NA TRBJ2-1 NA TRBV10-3 CAISESSGVPTYNEQFF TGTGCCATCAGTGAATCTTCAGGGGTCCCCACCTACAATGAGCAGTTCTTC
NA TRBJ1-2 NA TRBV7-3 CASSFDWARTYGYTF TGTGCCAGCAGCTTCGATTGGGCCAGGACTTATGGCTACACCTTC
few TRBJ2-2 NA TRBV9 CASSPRPVVGGELFF TGTGCCAGCAGCCCTCGCCCGGTCGTCGGGGGGGAGCTGTTTTTT
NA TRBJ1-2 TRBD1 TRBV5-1 CASSPGQGGTYYGYTF TGCGCCAGCAGCCCTGGACAGGGGGGGACCTACTATGGCTACACCTTC
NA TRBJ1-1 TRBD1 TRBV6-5 CASTIDRDTEAFF TGTGCCAGCACCATTGACAGGGACACTGAAGCTTTCTTT
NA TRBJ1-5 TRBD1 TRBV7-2 CASSSQGANQPQHF TGTGCCAGCAGCTCGCAGGGGGCCAATCAGCCCCAGCATTTT
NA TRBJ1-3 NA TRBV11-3 CAPRCGWGNTIYF TGTGCCCCCAGGTGTGGTTGGGGAAACACCATATATTTT
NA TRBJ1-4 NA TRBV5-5 CASSLDPGRRELFF TGTGCCAGCAGCTTGGACCCTGGGAGAAGGGAACTGTTTTTT
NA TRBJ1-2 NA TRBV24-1 CATSDGAGYTF TGTGCCACCAGTGATGGAGCGGGCTACACCTTC
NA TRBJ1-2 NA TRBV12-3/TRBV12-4 CASSLGGADGYTF TGTGCCAGCAGTTTAGGGGGAGCAGATGGCTACACCTTC
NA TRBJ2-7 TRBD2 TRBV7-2 CASSFSGGGPYEQYF TGTGCCAGCAGCTTTAGCGGGGGGGGCCCCTACGAGCAGTACTTC
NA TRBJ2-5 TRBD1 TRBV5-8 CASSAARAGGMETQYF TGTGCCAGCAGCGCCGCCCGGGCAGGGGGTATGGAGACCCAGTACTTC
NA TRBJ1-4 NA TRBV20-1 CSARQGEKLFF TGCAGTGCTAGACAGGGTGAAAAACTGTTTTTT
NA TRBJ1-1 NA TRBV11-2 CASSEPGHGTEAFF TGTGCCAGCAGCGAACCGGGACACGGGACGGAAGCTTTCTTT
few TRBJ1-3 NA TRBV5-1 CASSVEGGAGNTIYF TGCGCCAGCAGCGTAGAAGGGGGGGCTGGAAACACCATATATTTT
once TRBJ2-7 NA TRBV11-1 CASSLGATARNEQYF TGTGCCAGCAGCTTAGGGGCGACAGCCCGCAACGAGCAGTACTTC
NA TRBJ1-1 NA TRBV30 CAWSVLGDEAFF TGTGCCTGGAGTGTACTGGGAGATGAAGCTTTCTTT
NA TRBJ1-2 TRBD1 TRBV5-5 CASRDRVRGYTF TGTGCCAGCCGGGACAGGGTGCGTGGCTACACCTTC